These 29 T cell receptor beta chains originate from one sample sequenced in a study of CD8 T cells in Susac syndrome. RNA amounts of about 0.45 to 1 ug underwent reverse transcription with random hexamers. TCRdb passed the immunoSEQ multiplex PCR reads through MiXCR, listing each CDR3 protein once. The sample includes roughly 130,000 distinct CDR3 sequences, about 95% of them seen just once. Sequencing was carried out using CD4+ T cells from PBMCs. The origin of the receptors is a human donor with multiple sclerosis.

This sequence joins TRBV5-6 and TRBJ1-2; TRBD1 matches 8 bases. CDR1 and CDR2 from the germline V gene are SGHDT and YYEEEE. V was clipped by 1 base and J by 2 bases; unmatched bases: 7. The CDR3 consists of 16 residues. The CDR3 sequence is CASSLYPTGVNYGYTF. The CDR3 DNA follows: TGTGCCAGCAGCTTGTATCCGACAGGGGTAAACTATGGCTACACCTTC.

The chain joins TRBV6-5 to TRBJ1-2; the match to TRBD1 covers 7 bases. The CDR3 has 14 amino acids. After removal of 6 bases from V and 6 bases from J, the junction contained 10 bases not matched to a gene. CDR1 and CDR2 from the germline V gene are MNHEY and SVGAGI. CDR3 DNA: TGTGCCAGCAGGTCGACAGGGCACCTAAATGGCTACACCTTC. Translation: CASRSTGHLNGYTF.

The genes are TRBV20-1 and TRBJ1-1; D is uncertain. This CDR3 contains 12 residues. CDR1 is DFQATT and CDR2 is SNEGSKA in the germline V gene (reference sequence). Trimming shortened V by 3 bases and J by 8 bases, and 13 bases separated the two germline ends. The CDR3 DNA reads TGCAGTGCTAGTCGGGTAGAGCAAGAAGCTTTCTTT. This sequence encodes CSASRVEQEAFF.

The V call is TRBV30, the J call TRBJ2-7; 10 nucleotides align to TRBD1. After removal of 3 bases from V and 7 bases from J, the junction contained 6 bases not matched to a gene. This CDR3 has 13 amino acids. Germline values: CDR1 GTSNPN, CDR2 SVGIG (reference sequence). The CDR3 spells CAWRRQGAREQYF. The DNA for the CDR3 is TGTGCCTGGAGGAGACAGGGGGCTCGGGAGCAGTACTTC.

The chain joins TRBV5-6 to TRBJ1-1; TRBD1 aligns across 7 bases. The CDR3 consists of 14 residues. The V gene's germline CDR1 is SGHDT and CDR2 YYEEEE. V lost 4 bases to trimming and J lost 0 bases; unmatched junction nucleotides: 3. CDR3: CASSIRGMNTEAFF. For the CDR3, the DNA is TGTGCCAGCAGCATCAGGGGGATGAACACTGAAGCTTTCTTT.

J is TRBJ2-6 and V is TRBV12-3 or TRBV12-4; 9 nucleotides align to TRBD1. The ends lost 5 bases at V and 0 bases at J; junction bases unmatched: 14. The CDR3 runs to 20 residues. The CDR3: CASSPHGTGLPNSGANVLTF. The CDR3 region has the DNA TGTGCCAGCAGTCCGCATGGGACAGGGCTCCCAAACTCTGGGGCCAACGTCCTGACTTTC.

The J gene is TRBJ2-7, the V gene TRBV20-1; tentative D call: TRBD1 (5 bases). V lost 3 bases and J 3 bases, leaving 15 bases between the germline ends. CDR1 and CDR2 from the germline V gene are DFQATT and SNEGSKA (reference sequence). The CDR3 totals 14 residues. CDR3 protein: CSASTKGLLYEQYF. DNA of the CDR3: TGCAGTGCTAGTACGAAGGGGCTACTCTACGAGCAGTACTTC.

J is TRBJ2-3 and V is TRBV12-3 or TRBV12-4, with 7 bases matching TRBD2. The CDR3 length is 16 residues. The junction had 5 bases not matched to a gene; V was cut back by 0 bases and J by 2 bases. Here the CDR3 reads CASSLAGGTTTDTQYF. Written as DNA, the CDR3 is TGTGCCAGCAGTTTAGCGGGGGGGACGACCACAGATACGCAGTATTTT.

V gene TRBV9 combines with J gene TRBJ2-7, with D possibly matching TRBD2 (6 bases). CDR3 length equals 14 residues. Trimming removed 3 bases from V and 4 bases from J, with 14 bases in between. CDR1 SGDLS and CDR2 YYNGEE come from the germline V gene. Written as DNA, the CDR3 is TGTGCCAGCAGCGCAACACCGGGACTTTACGAGCAGTACTTC. This sequence encodes CASSATPGLYEQYF.

In this sample, this clonotype turned up once. The CDR3 loop reads CASSRDRANQETQYF. In DNA, the CDR3 is TGTGCCAGCAGCCGGGACAGGGCCAACCAAGAGACCCAGTACTTC. The V call is TRBV4-2, the J call TRBJ2-5; TRBD1 agrees at 9 bases. This CDR3 spans 15 amino acids. Germline V CDR1 and CDR2: LGHNA, YNFKEQ. V lost 4 bases to trimming and J lost 0 bases; unmatched junction nucleotides: 3.

CDR3 amino acids: CSAPLAGGADTQYF. The CDR3 DNA sequence: TGCAGTGCACCACTAGCGGGGGGAGCGGATACGCAGTATTTT. This rearrangement joins TRBV20-1 to TRBJ2-3; TRBD2 agrees at 12 bases. Germline CDR1 reads DFQATT; CDR2 reads SNEGSKA (reference sequence). The V segment lost 6 bases and the J segment 6 bases; nucleotides outside the gene matches: 7. The CDR3 extends over 14 amino acids.

V is TRBV10-3 and J is TRBJ2-7; 8 bases fit TRBD2. The junction had 8 bases not matched to a gene; V was cut back by 7 bases and J by 6 bases. The CDR3 covers 13 residues. Per the germline V gene, CDR1 is ENHRY and CDR2 is SYGVKD. CDR3 DNA: TGTGCCATCAAAACGGGACTAGTTTTCGAGCAGTACTTC. Encoded protein: CAIKTGLVFEQYF.

The chain carries TRBV7-9 and TRBJ1-5; no firm D call. Germline CDR1 reads SEHNR; CDR2 reads FQNEAQ (reference sequence). The CDR3 is 16 residues long. V lost 0 bases and J 0 bases, leaving 9 bases between the germline ends. The CDR3: CASSLARGNSNQPQHF. The CDR3 region has the DNA TGTGCCAGCAGCTTAGCCCGGGGAAATAGCAATCAGCCCCAGCATTTT.

V and J are TRBV6-2 or TRBV6-3 and TRBJ1-5; TRBD1 agrees at 7 bases. From germline, CDR1 is MNHEY and CDR2 SVGEGT. The CDR3 consists of 17 residues. The ends lost 0 bases at V and 2 bases at J; junction bases unmatched: 7. DNA for the CDR3: TGTGCCAGCAGTTACTCCAACAGGGGAGGAGGCAATCAGCCCCAGCATTTT. This translates into CASSYSNRGGGNQPQHF.

This clonotype was recorded once. In DNA form, the CDR3 reads TGTGCCAGCAGCGTAAAGTCCGGCACTGAAGCTTTCTTT. Its protein is CASSVKSGTEAFF. V is TRBV9 and J is TRBJ1-1; D ambiguous. Germline values: CDR1 SGDLS, CDR2 YYNGEE. The CDR3 runs to 13 residues. V lost 1 base and J 4 bases, leaving 8 bases between the germline ends.

The V call is TRBV2, the J call TRBJ1-2; D gene uncertain. Germline V gene data show CDR1 as SNHLY and CDR2 as FYNNEI. V was cut by 5 bases and J by 8 bases, with 12 bases left in between. This CDR3 spans 12 amino acids. CDR3 residues: CASSPRSRGYTF. For the CDR3, the DNA is TGTGCCAGCAGTCCCCGCAGCAGGGGCTACACCTTC.

This clonotype was seen a few times. The chain recombines TRBV5-1 with TRBJ2-7, with TRBD1 as a possible D gene (6 bases). The CDR3 loop spans 15 amino acids. V lost 2 bases and J lost 9, with 21 bases in between. Germline-derived CDR1 and CDR2 are SGHRS and YFSETQ. The CDR3 sequence: CASSFGQTGKEVQYF. In DNA, the CDR3 is TGCGCCAGCAGCTTCGGTCAAACAGGGAAAGAGGTGCAGTACTTC.

V gene TRBV29-1 combines with J gene TRBJ1-4; 8 bases agree with TRBD1. With 7 bases clipped from V and 6 bases from J, the junction kept 4 bases outside the gene matches. Germline CDR1 reads SQVTM; CDR2 reads ANQGSEA. The CDR3 has 12 residues. The CDR3 loop reads CSARTGHEKLFF. As DNA, the CDR3 is TGCAGCGCAAGGACAGGGCATGAAAAACTGTTTTTT.

This clonotype was detected only once. This sequence joins TRBV11-2 and TRBJ2-2; the D is unclear. The germline V gene has CDR1 SGHAT and CDR2 FQNNGV. The V gene lost 7 bases and the J gene lost 5 bases, with 20 bases spanning the gap. The CDR3 is 16 amino acids. In DNA form, the CDR3 reads TGTGCCAGCACCCAAGGAGCCGTGGTCGGGACCGGGGAGCTGTTTTTT. Its protein product is CASTQGAVVGTGELFF.

The chain combines TRBV29-1 with TRBJ2-7, with TRBD2 identical over 10 bases. The CDR3 sequence is 15 residues long. The germline V gene has CDR1 SQVTM and CDR2 ANQGSEA. The trim removed 4 bases at V and 6 bases at J, leaving 12 bases unmatched. The CDR3 loop is CSVARASGSRSEQYF. Written as DNA, the CDR3 is TGCAGCGTTGCTCGGGCTAGCGGGAGTAGATCCGAGCAGTACTTC.

The chain recombines TRBV29-1 with TRBJ2-2; tentatively, D is TRBD1 (5 bases). V was shortened by 7 bases and J by 3 bases, with 6 bases between the two germline ends. The CDR3 contains 11 residues. Germline V gene lookup returns CDR1 SQVTM and CDR2 ANQGSEA. The CDR3 DNA reads as TGCAGCGCAGGGTACACCGGGGAGCTGTTTTTT. It codes for CSAGYTGELFF.

The chain recombines TRBV27 with TRBJ1-1; no clear D. This CDR3 has 12 residues. Germline assignment: CDR1 MNHEY and CDR2 SMNVEV (reference sequence). Trimming removed 3 bases at V and 8 bases at J, with 10 bases between. CDR3 sequence: CASSFLGREAFF. DNA for the CDR3: TGTGCCAGCAGTTTTCTGGGTCGAGAAGCTTTCTTT.

The rearrangement joins TRBV5-6 to TRBJ2-7; 14 positions agree with TRBD2. The CDR3 is made up of 16 amino acids. Germline loops: CDR1 SGHDT, CDR2 YYEEEE. V dropped 4 bases and J dropped 4; count of bases not matched to a gene: 7. CDR3 nucleotides: TGTGCCAGCAGCGAAGGGACTAGCGGGAGTAGATACGAGCAGTACTTC. Its protein is CASSEGTSGSRYEQYF.

The chain carries TRBV29-1 and TRBJ2-3; 10 bases line up with TRBD2. CDR1 and CDR2 from the germline V gene are SQVTM and ANQGSEA. V lost 4 bases to trimming and J lost 4 bases; unmatched junction nucleotides: 8. CDR3 size: 15 residues. The CDR3: CSVAYLAGGPDTQYF. The CDR3 nucleotides read TGCAGCGTTGCCTACTTAGCGGGAGGCCCAGATACGCAGTATTTT.

This sequence joins TRBV14 and TRBJ1-2; the D is unclear. The germline CDR1 and CDR2 sequences are SGHDN and FVKESK. V lost 3 bases and J 0 bases, leaving 11 bases between the germline ends. The CDR3 spans 15 residues. The CDR3 region has the DNA TGTGCCAGCAGCCAGTGGCAGATCACTAACTATGGCTACACCTTC. Translated, it gives CASSQWQITNYGYTF.

The chain couples TRBV12-3 or TRBV12-4 to TRBJ2-1; unclear D gene. The CDR3 spans 11 residues. Trimming took 7 bases from V and 8 from J, leaving 9 bases between them. CDR3 loop: CASTSYYEQFF. DNA for the CDR3: TGTGCCAGCACCTCTTACTATGAGCAGTTCTTC.

The V gene is TRBV6-5, the J gene TRBJ1-1, with D perhaps matching TRBD1 (5 bases). This CDR3 has 14 residues. CDR1 is MNHEY and CDR2 is SVGAGI in the germline V gene. The ends were cut back, 7 bases at V and 6 bases at J, with 18 bases in the middle. The CDR3 sequence: CASTIPGPKSEAFF. The CDR3 DNA reads TGTGCCAGCACCATACCGGGACCAAAGTCTGAAGCTTTCTTT.

V is TRBV18 and J is TRBJ2-1; D perhaps matches TRBD1 (6 bases). With 3 bases removed from V and 7 bases from J, the gap between germline ends came to 10 bases. The CDR3 length is 13 residues. The V gene's germline CDR1 is KGHSH and CDR2 LQKENI. CDR3 nucleotides: TGTGCCAGCTCACCTAGTCAGGGGAATGAGCAGTTCTTC. Translation gives CASSPSQGNEQFF.

This clonotype came up once. V is TRBV5-1 and J is TRBJ1-4, with D possibly matching TRBD1 (5 bases). The CDR3 totals 13 residues. Germline-derived CDR1 and CDR2 are SGHRS and YFSETQ. Trimming left V 2 bases short and J 12 bases short, with 14 bases between. The CDR3 loop is CASSFTGPEELFF. The DNA for the CDR3 is TGCGCCAGCAGCTTCACAGGTCCCGAGGAACTGTTTTTT.